These 7 T cell receptor beta chains came from one sample sequenced in a study of blood T cell repertoires in COVID-19. Only in-frame clones appear in the TCRdb table, and some are missing; sequencing was by immunoSEQ multiplex PCR. The data contain 300,000 to 500,000 clones, roughly 88% of them singletons. Specimen: PBMCs or T cells enriched from blood (not recorded which). Receptor source: a woman between 40 and 50 years old with acute COVID-19.

V usage is TRBV2 and J usage is TRBJ2-2; 13 nucleotides align to TRBD2. The junction had 15 bases not matched to a gene; V was cut back by 6 bases and J by 2 bases. Per the germline V gene, CDR1 is SNHLY and CDR2 is FYNNEI. The CDR3 is 20 amino acids. In nucleotides, the CDR3 is TGTGCCAGCAGCCGAAGGACTAGCGGGGGTTTTGGGATAAACACCGGGGAGCTGTTTTTT. It codes for CASSRRTSGGFGINTGELFF.

This clone was observed once. The J gene is TRBJ1-2, the V gene TRBV24-1; maybe TRBD1 (5 bases). CDR1 is KGHDR, CDR2 SFDVKD, per germline. This CDR3 is 13 amino acids long. The germline V and J ends were trimmed by 6 bases and 8 bases, with 15 bases remaining between them. The CDR3 DNA is TGTGCCACCAGTCCGGGGGATGAAGGGGGCTACACCTTC. It is translated as CATSPGDEGGYTF.

A remark on this clone: One end of the junction fails to match germline, which may point to a read error. The chain carries TRBV2 and TRBJ1-5; D not resolved. The germline gives CDR1 SNHLY, CDR2 FYNNEI. The CDR3 has 15 amino acids. The CDR3 spells CASREGTGGRQPQHF. DNA of the CDR3: TGTGCCAGCAGGGAAGGAACGGGAGGGCGACAGCCCCAGCATTTT.

V and J are TRBV29-1 and TRBJ2-5, with 9 bases lining up with TRBD2. Losses at the gene ends were 3 bases for V and 2 bases for J; bases not matched to a gene: 7. The CDR3 totals 15 residues. Germline values: CDR1 SQVTM, CDR2 ANQGSEA. The CDR3 region is CSVEVSGGAQETQYF. The CDR3, as DNA: TGCAGCGTTGAGGTTAGCGGGGGAGCTCAAGAGACCCAGTACTTC.

The V gene is TRBV21-1, the J gene TRBJ1-5; the table gives TRBD1 as D, unverified against the DNA. TRBV21-1 is listed as a pseudogene. CDR3 size: 17 residues. The CDR3 bases are TGTGCCAGCAGCAATCCTCACAGGGTAGGCCAGAATCAGCCCCAGCATTTT. Translating gives CASSNPHRVGQNQPQHF.

The chain joins TRBV19 to TRBJ2-1; 13 bases are a match to TRBD2. CDR1 LNHDA and CDR2 SQIVND come from the germline V gene (reference sequence). The V gene end was trimmed by 0 bases and the J gene end by 5 bases; junction bases not matched to a gene: 13. The CDR3 contains 20 residues. CDR3 in DNA: TGTGCCAGTAGTATAGACCACACACGGACTAGCGGGGGACCGAACAATGAGCAGTTCTTC. Protein product: CASSIDHTRTSGGPNNEQFF.

The chain employs TRBV6-1 and TRBJ1-5; D gene ambiguous. Trimming left V 1 base short and J 2 bases short, with 12 bases between. Germline loops: CDR1 MNHNS, CDR2 SASEGT. The CDR3 sequence is 16 residues long. The CDR3 sequence is CASSEVLYSGNQPQHF. Written as DNA, the CDR3 is TGTGCCAGCAGTGAAGTCTTGTACTCGGGCAATCAGCCCCAGCATTTT.